The 31 T cell receptor beta chains in this list originate from one sample, sequenced in a study of long-term antiretroviral therapy in people with HIV. Runs used v3.0 of the immunoSEQ assay and were done at survey level. This table comes from immunoSEQ multiplex PCR, and its TCRdb copy is limited to in-frame clones, with some not included. Here the sample spans 40,000 or so clones, about 86% being singletons. Sequenced material: unsorted PBMCs, taken just before starting antiretroviral therapy. Receptors were obtained from a woman aged 18 to 35 with HIV.

The rearrangement joins TRBV5-1 to TRBJ2-1; 8 nucleotides align to TRBD1. J gave up 8 bases and V 9 bases, and 10 bases lay outside the gene matches. CDR1 and CDR2 (germline): SGHRS, YFSETQ. This CDR3 contains 13 residues. CDR3 nucleotides: TGCGCCACCGTCGCCCCAGGGGGCGATGAGCAGTTCTTC. This sequence encodes CATVAPGGDEQFF.

V and J are TRBV5-1 and TRBJ2-1, with D maybe TRBD1 (9 bases). CDR1 is SGHRS, CDR2 YFSETQ, per germline. Trimming took off 6 bases at V and 15 bases at J, with 25 bases between the two ends. The CDR3 has 14 amino acids. CDR3 sequence: CASNEGSGTGRTFF. DNA for the CDR3: TGCGCCAGCAATGAGGGTAGCGGGACAGGGAGAACGTTCTTC.

V gene TRBV4-1 combines with J gene TRBJ1-5; 12 bases align to TRBD1. Looked up from germline, CDR1 is MGHRA and CDR2 is YSYEKL. With V trimmed by 0 bases and J by 6 bases, 3 bases remained unmatched. This CDR3 is built from 16 residues. CDR3 loop: CASSQEGQGAFQPQHF. The CDR3 DNA reads as TGCGCCAGCAGCCAAGAGGGACAGGGGGCTTTTCAGCCCCAGCATTTT.

This chain joins TRBV9 and TRBJ2-7, with 9 bases lining up with TRBD1. Germline CDR1 and CDR2: SGDLS and YYNGEE. J lost 2 bases, V lost 0 bases, and 9 bases had no gene match. The CDR3 consists of 17 residues. In DNA form, the CDR3 reads TGTGCCAGCAGCGTAGCTCATACAGGGGGCACCACCTACGAGCAGTACTTC. As protein: CASSVAHTGGTTYEQYF.

The chain is built from TRBV5-1 and TRBJ1-1, with D uncertain. V dropped 0 bases and J dropped 3 bases, with 6 bases sitting between them. The CDR3 runs 13 residues. Germline V gene sequence: CDR1 SGHRS, CDR2 YFSETQ. CDR3 nucleotides: TGCGCCAGCAGCTTGGGGAGTTACACTGAAGCTTTCTTT. This encodes CASSLGSYTEAFF.

This chain links TRBV28 with TRBJ1-2; D is perhaps TRBD1 (6 bases). V was clipped by 3 bases and J by 0 bases, with 17 bases between them. CDR1 MDHEN and CDR2 SYDVKM come from the germline V gene. This CDR3 comprises 17 residues. The CDR3 spells CASSFIEDSRANYGYTF. For the CDR3, the DNA is TGTGCCAGCAGTTTTATAGAGGACAGTCGAGCTAACTATGGCTACACCTTC.

The CDR3 region is CASSPQGRGQKLFF. CDR3 DNA: TGTGCCAGCAGCCCACAGGGTCGCGGTCAAAAACTGTTTTTT. The chain employs TRBV7-8 and TRBJ1-4; a weak D match, TRBD1 (6 bases). The germline V and J ends were trimmed by 5 bases and 9 bases, with 16 bases remaining between them. CDR3 length: 14 amino acids. The germline V gene has CDR1 SGHVS and CDR2 FQNEAQ.

The V call is TRBV5-1, the J call TRBJ2-1; a possible D gene is TRBD1 (5 bases). Deletions cut 3 bases from V and 4 bases from J, with 26 bases between. The CDR3 extends over 19 amino acids. CDR1 SGHRS and CDR2 YFSETQ come from the germline V gene. CDR3 in amino acids: CASSSRGHSWKSKYNEQFF. The DNA for the CDR3 is TGCGCCAGCAGCTCGAGAGGACACTCGTGGAAATCCAAGTACAATGAGCAGTTCTTC.

This chain joins TRBV6-1 and TRBJ2-7, with TRBD1 matching 9 bases. The germline CDR1 and CDR2 sequences are MNHNS and SASEGT. The J segment lost 6 bases and the V segment lost 7 bases, leaving 13 bases of the junction unmatched. This CDR3 comprises 15 residues. CDR3 coding DNA: TGTGCCAGCACCCTGGGTATGGGACAGGGTTTCGAGCAGTACTTC. Amino acids: CASTLGMGQGFEQYF.

V gene TRBV6-5 combines with J gene TRBJ2-5, with D uncertain. Germline CDR1 reads MNHEY; CDR2 reads SVGAGI. The CDR3 has 13 amino acids. Trimming removed 2 bases from V and 1 base from J, with 5 bases in between. The CDR3 sequence is CASSYRTQETQYF. The CDR3 DNA is TGTGCCAGCAGTTACCGGACCCAAGAGACCCAGTACTTC.

This chain joins TRBV7-6 and TRBJ1-2; D is possibly TRBD1 (6 bases). Germline lookup yields CDR1 SGHVS and CDR2 FNYEAQ. This CDR3 spans 15 amino acids. V was clipped by 1 base and J by 4 bases, with 13 bases between them. CDR3 residues: CASSLEGVAPYGYTF. In nucleotides, the CDR3 is TGTGCCAGCAGCTTAGAGGGGGTCGCCCCCTATGGCTACACCTTC.

This chain links TRBV7-2 with TRBJ1-1, with TRBD1 identical over 8 bases. The germline gives CDR1 SGHTA, CDR2 FQGNSA. With V trimmed by 5 bases and J by 9 bases, 8 bases remained unmatched. The CDR3 has 13 amino acids. In DNA form, the CDR3 reads TGTGCCAGCAGCCAGGGGGCTGTCCCCCAAGCTTTCTTT. It specifies CASSQGAVPQAFF.

This chain connects TRBV7-2 to TRBJ2-7, with D tentatively TRBD2 (5 bases). V was pared by 3 bases and J by 3 bases, with 12 bases between. This CDR3 spans 14 amino acids. Germline loops: CDR1 SGHTA, CDR2 FQGNSA. Written as DNA, the CDR3 is TGTGCCAGCAGCTTGAGGGTAGTCGGCTACGAGCAGTACTTC. Its translation: CASSLRVVGYEQYF.

This chain connects TRBV6-6 to TRBJ1-1; a weak D match, TRBD1 (5 bases). This CDR3 region has 14 residues. CDR1 MNHNY and CDR2 SVGAGI come from the germline V gene (reference sequence). Trimming left V 7 bases short and J 8 bases short, with 20 bases between. CDR3 sequence (DNA): TGTGCCAGCACCGGGCGACAGTTGCATCTGGAAGCTTTCTTT. Its protein is CASTGRQLHLEAFF.

This clone was detected once. V and J are TRBV6-5 and TRBJ2-7, with D perhaps TRBD1 (6 bases). CDR1 is MNHEY, CDR2 SVGAGI, per germline. V was trimmed by 8 bases and J by 6 bases, leaving 11 bases between them. The CDR3 runs 11 residues. The CDR3 DNA is TGTGCCAGCGCGGACAGCACCGAGCAGTACTTC. Translated, it gives CASADSTEQYF.

The chain recombines TRBV7-2 with TRBJ2-7; 8 bases are shared with TRBD1. Looked up from germline, CDR1 is SGHTA and CDR2 is FQGNSA. Trimming removed 1 base from V and 4 bases from J; junction bases left unmatched: 6. This CDR3 comprises 15 residues. CDR3 amino acids: CASSLGQGARYEQYF. The CDR3 region has the DNA TGTGCCAGCAGCTTAGGTCAGGGGGCGCGTTACGAGCAGTACTTC.

Only a few counts were recorded for this clone. The chain recombines TRBV18 with TRBJ2-1; D is undetermined. CDR3 length equals 14 residues. V lost 3 bases and J 8 bases, leaving 14 bases between the germline ends. CDR1 KGHSH and CDR2 LQKENI come from the germline V gene. The CDR3 coding sequence is TGTGCCAGCTCACCTCCGGTCAATAGAGATGAGCAGTTCTTC. It specifies CASSPPVNRDEQFF.

The rearrangement joins TRBV18 to TRBJ1-1; 8 bases are shared with TRBD1. The CDR3 sequence is 16 residues long. V shed 1 base, J shed 1 base, and the junction held 5 bases outside the gene matches. CDR1 is KGHSH and CDR2 is LQKENI in the germline V gene. CDR3 protein: CASSPLLGQENTEAFF. The CDR3 DNA reads as TGTGCCAGCTCACCACTCCTGGGACAGGAGAACACTGAAGCTTTCTTT.

V and J are TRBV7-3 and TRBJ2-1; 7 nucleotides match TRBD2. V lost 6 bases, J lost 7 bases, and 6 bases stayed unmatched. The CDR3 is made up of 13 amino acids. Germline values: CDR1 SGHTA, CDR2 FQGTGA. The CDR3 sequence is CASSVGLTNEQFF. The CDR3 DNA sequence: TGTGCCAGCAGTGTGGGACTAACGAATGAGCAGTTCTTC.

The table lists this clone with a few counts. The rearrangement joins TRBV6-5 to TRBJ1-2, with TRBD1 identical over 9 bases. Germline V lookup: CDR1 MNHEY, CDR2 SVGAGI. This CDR3 is 14 amino acids long. Losses at the gene ends were 4 bases for V and 6 bases for J; bases not matched to a gene: 6. The CDR3 nucleotides are TGTGCCAGCAGTTTCCACAGGGGGCGGGATGGCTACACCTTC. Translation gives CASSFHRGRDGYTF.

This chain connects TRBV27 to TRBJ2-6; no firm D call. CDR3 length equals 15 residues. Trimming cost V 3 bases and J 1 base, with 7 bases left between them. Germline lookup yields CDR1 MNHEY and CDR2 SMNVEV (reference sequence). CDR3 bases: TGTGCCAGCAGTTTGTCGGGTTCTGGGGCCAACGTCCTGACTTTC. Protein sequence: CASSLSGSGANVLTF.

The chain carries TRBV28 and TRBJ1-4; D call uncertain. V was cut by 3 bases and J by 4 bases, with 9 bases left in between. This CDR3 comprises 14 residues. Germline-derived CDR1 and CDR2 are MDHEN and SYDVKM. The CDR3, as DNA: TGTGCCAGCAGTTTGGTGGCGGATAATGAAAAACTGTTTTTT. The encoded protein is CASSLVADNEKLFF.

This clone was found once. The chain has TRBV5-1 and TRBJ1-4, with D perhaps TRBD1 (6 bases). The CDR3 is 16 amino acids. Per germline, CDR1 SGHRS and CDR2 YFSETQ. V was trimmed by 4 bases and J by 5 bases, leaving 18 bases between them. The CDR3 loop reads CASSLMTGGGNEKLFF. The CDR3 DNA is TGCGCCAGCAGCCTAATGACAGGAGGTGGGAATGAAAAACTGTTTTTT.

This sequence joins TRBV11-2 and TRBJ2-3, with D perhaps being TRBD1 or TRBD2 (6 bases each). Trimming removed 4 bases at V and 5 bases at J, with 16 bases between. This CDR3 has 15 residues. Germline V gene data show CDR1 as SGHAT and CDR2 as FQNNGV. The CDR3 loop is CASSSGGGRGDTQYF. The CDR3 region has the DNA TGTGCCAGCAGCTCCGGGGGCGGCCGTGGAGATACGCAGTATTTT.

The chain recombines TRBV18 with TRBJ2-7, with unresolved D. CDR1 and CDR2 from the germline V gene are KGHSH and LQKENI. The CDR3 has 13 residues. Trimming shortened V by 5 bases and J by 0 bases, and 8 bases separated the two germline ends. The DNA for the CDR3 is TGTGCCAGCTCAGGACCGGGCTCCTACGAGCAGTACTTC. It specifies CASSGPGSYEQYF.

The chain carries TRBV11-3 and TRBJ2-1, with 7 positions matching TRBD2. Losses at the gene ends were 6 bases for V and 5 bases for J; bases not matched to a gene: 13. CDR1 SGHNT and CDR2 YENEEA come from the germline V gene. The CDR3 runs 16 residues. CDR3 coding DNA: TGTGCCAGCAGTCCGTCCTGGCGGGAGCGAGACAATGAGCAGTTCTTC. Its protein product is CASSPSWRERDNEQFF.

The chain has TRBV4-3 and TRBJ2-1; 12 nucleotides agree with TRBD2. Germline V gives CDR1 LGHNA, CDR2 YSLEER. V was clipped by 0 bases and J by 2 bases; unmatched bases: 8. This CDR3 has 19 residues. CDR3 sequence (DNA): TGCGCCAGCAGCCAAGATGTGGGGACTAGCGGGTTTGCCTACAATGAGCAGTTCTTC. This encodes CASSQDVGTSGFAYNEQFF.

This sequence joins TRBV9 and TRBJ2-2; D call uncertain. Trimming left V 4 bases short and J 3 bases short, with 13 bases between. The germline V gene has CDR1 SGDLS and CDR2 YYNGEE. This CDR3 has 15 residues. The CDR3 coding sequence is TGTGCCAGCAGCTTAGGTGGCGGAGACACCGGGGAGCTGTTTTTT. Protein: CASSLGGGDTGELFF.

The gene calls are TRBV27 and TRBJ2-2, with 7 bases lining up with TRBD2. V shed 3 bases and J 5 bases; nucleotides not matched to a gene: 0. The germline gives CDR1 MNHEY, CDR2 SMNVEV (reference sequence). The CDR3 has 13 amino acids. The CDR3 DNA sequence: TGTGCCAGCAGTTTGGGGGGGACCGGGGAGCTGTTTTTT. It is translated as CASSLGGTGELFF.

The chain combines TRBV10-1 with TRBJ2-2; TRBD1 matches at 8 bases. Germline V gene data show CDR1 as WNHNN and CDR2 as SYGVQD (reference sequence). The CDR3 length is 14 residues. Trimming cost V 2 bases and J 7 bases; bases outside gene matches: 3. In DNA form, the CDR3 reads TGCGCCAGCAGTGAGGGGACAGGTGGCGGGGAGCTGTTTTTT. As protein: CASSEGTGGGELFF.

The chain links TRBV28 to TRBJ2-5; D gene ambiguous. The germline CDR1 and CDR2 sequences are MDHEN and SYDVKM. The ends were cut back, 6 bases at V and 5 bases at J, with 10 bases in the middle. The CDR3 runs to 12 residues. CDR3 residues: CASSQIGETQYF. CDR3 in DNA: TGTGCCAGCAGCCAGATTGGGGAGACCCAGTACTTC.